This TCR beta chain originates from a study of beta chain features in type 1 diabetes. Study-wide findings and caveats: Researchers report that Type 1 diabetes patients had moderately but significantly shorter TCRB CDR3s across all four CD4+ subsets.

In regard to this clone: Its matching antigen is unknown.

Blood was collected once per donor into heparin, averaging roughly 110 mL. The entirety of the isolated RNA underwent reverse transcription, so expressed TCRB transcripts were sequenced. About 3.4 million reads per sample on average were obtained from naive, central memory and regulatory T cell samples. Generated by immunoSEQ multiplex PCR, the TCRdb table keeps only in-frame clones and is missing some. The data contain roughly 140,000 clones, approximately 10% of them singletons. The source of this sequence is a man younger than 45 with type 1 diabetes. The sample was central memory CD4+ T cells from blood.

The DNA of the CDR3 is TGTGCCAGCTCACCCCAACCGGGACAGGGCTACGAGCAGTACTTC. Translated, it gives CASSPQPGQGYEQYF. J is TRBJ2-7 and V is TRBV18; TRBD1 matches 9 bases. The CDR3 is made up of 15 amino acids. The trim removed 3 bases at V and 3 bases at J, leaving 6 bases unmatched. CDR1 is KGHSH, CDR2 LQKENI, per germline.